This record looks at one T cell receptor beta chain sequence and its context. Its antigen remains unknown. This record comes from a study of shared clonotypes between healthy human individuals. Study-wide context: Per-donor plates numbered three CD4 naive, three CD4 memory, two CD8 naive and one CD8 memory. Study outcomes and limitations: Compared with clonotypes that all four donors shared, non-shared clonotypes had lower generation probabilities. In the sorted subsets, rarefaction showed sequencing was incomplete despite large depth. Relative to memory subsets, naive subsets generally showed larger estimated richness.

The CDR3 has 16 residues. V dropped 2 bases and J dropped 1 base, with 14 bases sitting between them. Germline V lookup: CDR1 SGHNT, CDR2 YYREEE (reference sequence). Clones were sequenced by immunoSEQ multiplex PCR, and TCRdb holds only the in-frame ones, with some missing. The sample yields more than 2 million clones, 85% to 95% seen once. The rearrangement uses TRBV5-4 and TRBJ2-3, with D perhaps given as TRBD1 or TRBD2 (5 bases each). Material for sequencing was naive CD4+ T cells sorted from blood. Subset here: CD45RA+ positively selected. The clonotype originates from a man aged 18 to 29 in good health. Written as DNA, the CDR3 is TGTGCCAGCAGCTTTAATCCGGGACCCGGCACAGATACGCAGTATTTT. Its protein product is CASSFNPGPGTDTQYF.